This T cell receptor (beta chain) emerged from a study of blood T cell repertoires in COVID-19. Study-wide context: There were acute and convalescent COVID-19 samples, and they came from the United States, Italy and Spain.

Per the original methods: Estimation of nucleated cell counts was performed using reference gene primer amplification. Clones were read by immunoSEQ multiplex PCR, and TCRdb kept only the in-frame ones, dropping some. V and J calls and clone size are copied from that table; D and trimming were computed from the DNA. The sample records 200,000 to 250,000 clones, less than 90% being singletons. V lost 3 bases, J lost 7 bases, and 18 bases lay in between. Germline V gives CDR1 GTSNPN, CDR2 SVGIG (reference sequence). The CDR3 is 14 amino acids. Sequencing was performed on peripheral blood. This chain links TRBV30 with TRBJ1-2; D is perhaps TRBD1 (5 bases). The sequence derives from an older woman who had recovered from COVID-19. The DNA of the CDR3 is TGTGCCTGGAGCAAACCAGGGACTGACCGTGGCTACACCTTC. As protein: CAWSKPGTDRGYTF. The variable domain in full, with the rest retrieved from reference TRBV30 and TRBJ1-2, is SQTIHQWPATLVQPVGSPLSLECTVEGTSNPNLYWYRQAAGRGLQLLFYSVGIGQISSEVPQNLSASRPQDRQFILSSKKLLLSDSGFYLCAWSKPGTDRGYTFGSGTRLTVV.